This passage covers 10 T cell receptor beta chains from one sample sequenced in a study of blood T cell repertoires in COVID-19. Here immunoSEQ multiplex PCR was the method, and the copy in TCRdb shows in-frame clones only, minus some. The sample includes about 400,000 clones, around 90% seen only once; the top ten take around 2.1%. Sequenced: PBMCs or T cells enriched from blood (not recorded which). All receptors come from a woman aged 40 to 50 with acute COVID-19.

The chain recombines TRBV5-4 with TRBJ2-2; TRBD2 agrees at 7 bases. After removal of 1 base from V and 4 bases from J, the junction contained 13 bases not matched to a gene. Germline CDR1 and CDR2: SGHNT and YYREEE (reference sequence). CDR3 length equals 18 residues. In DNA form, the CDR3 reads TGTGCCAGCAGCTTGAGGACTAGTGAGTGGAGCGTCACCGGGGAGCTGTTTTTT. Its protein is CASSLRTSEWSVTGELFF.

The chain uses TRBV3-1 (or the pseudogene TRBV3-2) and TRBJ2-7; 13 bases map to TRBD2. Trimming removed 4 bases from V and 3 bases from J; junction bases left unmatched: 6. CDR3 size: 16 residues. CDR1 is LGHDT and CDR2 is YNNKEL in the germline V gene (reference sequence). The CDR3 DNA is TGTGCCAGCAGCCTCGGACTAGCGGGGGTAGTCTACGAGCAGTACTTC. Amino acids: CASSLGLAGVVYEQYF.

The chain recombines TRBV5-5 with TRBJ1-1; weak D call: TRBD1 (6 bases). From germline, CDR1 is SGHKS and CDR2 YYEKEE (reference sequence). The CDR3 covers 13 residues. Trimming pared 1 base from V and 7 bases from J, leaving 11 bases between. The CDR3 reads CASSLNRVIEAFF. The CDR3, as DNA: TGTGCCAGCAGCTTGAACAGGGTCATTGAAGCTTTCTTT.

The chain combines TRBV30 with TRBJ1-5; 12 bases agree with TRBD1. The junction had 11 bases not matched to a gene; V was cut back by 4 bases and J by 7 bases. This CDR3 spans 16 amino acids. In germline, CDR1 is GTSNPN, CDR2 SVGIG (reference sequence). The DNA for the CDR3 is TGTGCCTGGAAAAGGTCCGGGACAGGGGGCGCGCAGCCCCAGCATTTT. Translating it yields CAWKRSGTGGAQPQHF. Together with reference TRBV30 and TRBJ1-5, the CDR3 gives the full variable domain: SQTIHQWPATLVQPVGSPLSLECTVEGTSNPNLYWYRQAAGRGLQLLFYSVGIGQISSEVPQNLSASRPQDRQFILSSKKLLLSDSGFYLCAWKRSGTGGAQPQHFGDGTRLSIL.

The V gene is TRBV2, the J gene TRBJ2-1; 12 bases are a match to TRBD2. The ends lost 6 bases at V and 10 bases at J; junction bases unmatched: 4. Germline V CDR1 and CDR2: SNHLY, FYNNEI. CDR3 length: 13 amino acids. CDR3 residues: CASRKTSGGEQFF. The CDR3 coding sequence is TGTGCCAGCAGGAAGACTAGCGGGGGAGAGCAGTTCTTC.

On this clone itself: One end of the junction does not line up with germline, which may come from a read error. The rearrangement links TRBV30 to TRBJ1-1; 9 bases match TRBD1. The germline V gene encodes CDR1 GTSNPN and CDR2 SVGIG (reference sequence). The CDR3 runs to 15 residues. In DNA form, the CDR3 reads TGTGCTTGGAGGGTTACAGGGGGCGCGAACACTGAAGCTTTCTTT. It yields the protein CAWRVTGGANTEAFF.

Concerning this clone: The conserved phenylalanine or tryptophan normally closing the CDR3 is absent here, so this likely arose from a read error. The DNA is omitted, as the CDR3 cannot be located on it reliably, and the CDR3 follows TCRdb's listing. This chain links TRBV6-6 with TRBJ2-7; TRBD2, as called in the table, went unchecked against the DNA. Per germline, CDR1 MNHNY and CDR2 SVGAGI (reference sequence). The CDR3 comprises 13 residues, both ends counted. CDR3 residues: CASSYSASSGASI.

This clone was seen once. The CDR3 is CASSIGRQGLNNSPLHF. Here the CDR3 DNA reads TGTGCCAGTAGTATAGGAAGACAGGGGCTAAATAATTCACCCCTCCACTTT. The chain links TRBV19 to TRBJ1-6; 8 nucleotides match TRBD1. V lost 1 base and J lost 5; bases outside the gene matches: 7. Germline V gene data show CDR1 as LNHDA and CDR2 as SQIVND (reference sequence). There are 17 residues in the CDR3. Looking up the rest from reference TRBV19 and TRBJ1-6 gives the full variable domain: DGGITQSPKYLFRKEGQNVTLSCEQNLNHDAMYWYRQDPGQGLRLIYYSQIVNDFQKGDIAEGYSVSREKKESFPLTVTSAQKNPTAFYLCASSIGRQGLNNSPLHFGNGTRLTVT.

Here the CDR3 DNA reads TGTGCCAGCAGTTTAGGGGGCTTCTACGAGCAGTACTTC. This translates into CASSLGGFYEQYF. This sequence joins TRBV28 and TRBJ2-7, with D maybe TRBD1 (6 bases). The CDR3 length is 13 residues. The germline V gene has CDR1 MDHEN and CDR2 SYDVKM. V was trimmed by 2 bases and J by 3 bases, leaving 8 bases between them.

This clone has only one observation. The chain carries TRBV13 and TRBJ2-3, with 12 bases aligning to TRBD2. The CDR3 loop spans 18 amino acids. The V gene end was trimmed by 5 bases and the J gene end by 1 base; junction bases not matched to a gene: 10. Per germline, CDR1 PRHDT and CDR2 FYEKMQ (reference sequence). CDR3 in amino acids: CASSPLAGGPEGTDTQYF. Written as DNA, the CDR3 is TGTGCCAGCAGCCCACTAGCGGGGGGCCCCGAAGGCACAGATACGCAGTATTTT.